One sample yielded the 6 T cell receptor beta chains listed below, sequenced in a study of CD8+CD57+ T cells in acquired aplastic anemia. Genomic DNA served as template for TCR beta VDJ and CDR3 profiling. TCRdb re-derived calls from the reads in MiXCR, one entry per CDR3 protein. The sample consists of under 200,000 distinct CDR3 sequences, less than 50% of them appearing once. Patients sequenced had flow cytometry evidence of CD8+CD57+ cell expansion. Sequenced input: sorted CD4+, CD8+, or CD8+CD57+ T cells (not recorded which) from PBMCs. The receptors originated from a human donor with aplastic anemia.

This clonotype was seen only once. Possible read error: a much larger clone is one base away. The chain combines TRBV20-1 with TRBJ2-3; 8 nucleotides match TRBD2. The CDR3 loop spans 16 amino acids. The J segment lost 2 bases and the V segment lost 6 bases, leaving 13 bases of the junction unmatched. Germline CDR1 and CDR2: DFQATT and SNEGSKA (reference sequence). The CDR3 DNA reads TGCAGTGCAGTAAGAATGGCGGGAGGCCCCACAGATACGCAGTATTTT. This encodes CSAVRMAGGPTDTQYF.

This clonotype was recorded many times. V is TRBV20-1 and J is TRBJ1-6, with D possibly being TRBD1 (5 bases). Germline V gene data show CDR1 as DFQATT and CDR2 as SNEGSKA (reference sequence). Trimming stripped 0 bases from V and 3 bases from J, with 18 bases between. The CDR3 loop spans 18 amino acids. In nucleotides, the CDR3 is TGCAGTGCTAGAGAAATAACAGGTCCGAACCTCTATAATTCACCCCTCCACTTT. Protein: CSAREITGPNLYNSPLHF.

This clonotype showed up just a few times. The CDR3 loop reads CATSRDRGRVHEQFF. The CDR3 region has the DNA TGTGCCACCAGCAGAGATCGAGGGAGGGTTCATGAGCAGTTCTTC. The chain employs TRBV15 and TRBJ2-1; 7 positions agree with TRBD2. CDR1 is LNHNV and CDR2 is YYDKDF in the germline V gene (reference sequence). With V trimmed by 0 bases and J by 8 bases, 7 bases remained unmatched. The CDR3 covers 15 residues.

The chain links TRBV14 to TRBJ2-3; D possibly uses TRBD1 or TRBD2 (5 bases each). Germline assignment: CDR1 SGHDN and CDR2 FVKESK. Deletions cut 5 bases from V and 5 bases from J, with 20 bases between. The CDR3 is 16 residues long. CDR3 coding DNA: TGTGCCAGCAGCTATGCCGGGACCTATTGCGGAGATACGCAGTATTTT. Translating it yields CASSYAGTYCGDTQYF.

This clonotype was detected ten times or more. V is TRBV7-8 and J is TRBJ1-1; D not certain. This CDR3 comprises 15 residues. CDR1 SGHVS and CDR2 FQNEAQ come from the germline V gene. With 1 base removed from V and 1 base from J, the gap between germline ends came to 10 bases. The CDR3 sequence is CASSLDPAWNTEAFF. Here the CDR3 DNA reads TGTGCCAGCAGCTTAGATCCGGCTTGGAACACTGAAGCTTTCTTT.

This sequence joins TRBV5-5 and TRBJ2-7; TRBD1 matches 7 bases. Germline CDR1 SGHKS, CDR2 YYEKEE (reference sequence). V lost 0 bases and J lost 4; bases outside the gene matches: 7. CDR3 size: 15 residues. CDR3 loop: CASSLGDRVLYEQYF. CDR3 DNA: TGTGCCAGCAGCTTGGGAGACAGGGTCCTTTACGAGCAGTACTTC.